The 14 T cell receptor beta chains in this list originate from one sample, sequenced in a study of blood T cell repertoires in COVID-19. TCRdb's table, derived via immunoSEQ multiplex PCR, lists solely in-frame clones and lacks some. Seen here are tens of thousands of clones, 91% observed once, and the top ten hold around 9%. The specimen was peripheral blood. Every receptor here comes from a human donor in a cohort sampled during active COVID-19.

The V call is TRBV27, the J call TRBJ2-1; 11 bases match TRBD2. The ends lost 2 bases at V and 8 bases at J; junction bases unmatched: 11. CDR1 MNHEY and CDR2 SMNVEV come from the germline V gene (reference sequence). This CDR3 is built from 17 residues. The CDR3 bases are TGTGCCAGCAGTTTAGCGTCATATAGCGGGAGGGCCTATGAGCAGTTCTTC. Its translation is CASSLASYSGRAYEQFF.

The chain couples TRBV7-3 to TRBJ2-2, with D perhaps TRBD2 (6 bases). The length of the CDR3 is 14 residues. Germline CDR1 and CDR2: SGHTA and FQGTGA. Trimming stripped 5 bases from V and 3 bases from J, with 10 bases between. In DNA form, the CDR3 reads TGTGCCAGCAGCCCGGACTATCACACCGGGGAGCTGTTTTTT. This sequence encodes CASSPDYHTGELFF.

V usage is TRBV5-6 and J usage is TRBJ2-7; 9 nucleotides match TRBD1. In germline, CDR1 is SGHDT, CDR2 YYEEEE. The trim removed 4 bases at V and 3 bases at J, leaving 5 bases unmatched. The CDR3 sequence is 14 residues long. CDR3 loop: CASSPDRGFYEQYF. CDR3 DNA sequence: TGTGCCAGCAGCCCGGACAGGGGATTCTACGAGCAGTACTTC. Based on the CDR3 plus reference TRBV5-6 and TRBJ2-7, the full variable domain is DAGVTQSPTHLIKTRGQQVTLRCSPKSGHDTVSWYQQALGQGPQFIFQYYEEEERQRGNFPDRFSGHQFPNYSSELNVNALLLGDSALYLCASSPDRGFYEQYFGPGTRLTVT.

The CDR3 spells CASSLGQARNSPLHF. Here the CDR3 DNA reads TGTGCCAGCAGCTTAGGGCAGGCCCGAAATTCACCCCTCCACTTT. The chain employs TRBV7-2 and TRBJ1-6, with D unclear. The V end lost 1 base, the J end lost 7 bases, and 11 bases lay between the germline ends. This CDR3 contains 15 residues. Germline CDR1 is SGHTA and CDR2 is FQGNSA.

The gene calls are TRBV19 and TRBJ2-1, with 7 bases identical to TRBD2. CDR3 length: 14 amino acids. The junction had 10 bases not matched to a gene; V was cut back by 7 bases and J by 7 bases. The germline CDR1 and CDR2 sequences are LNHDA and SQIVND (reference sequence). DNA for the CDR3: TGTGCCAGTACCCTCGGGGGACTAACGAATGAGCAGTTCTTC. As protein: CASTLGGLTNEQFF.

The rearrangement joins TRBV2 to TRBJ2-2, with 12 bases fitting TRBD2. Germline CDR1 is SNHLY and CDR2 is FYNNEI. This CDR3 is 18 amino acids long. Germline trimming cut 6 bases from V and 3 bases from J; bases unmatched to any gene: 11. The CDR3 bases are TGTGCCAGCAGCGCCCCCCTAGCGGGGGGGCAGGACACCGGGGAGCTGTTTTTT. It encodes CASSAPLAGGQDTGELFF.

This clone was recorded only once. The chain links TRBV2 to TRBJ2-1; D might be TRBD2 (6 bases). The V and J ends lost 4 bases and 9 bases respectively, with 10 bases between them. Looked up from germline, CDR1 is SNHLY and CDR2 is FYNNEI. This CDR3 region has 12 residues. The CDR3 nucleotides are TGTGCCAGCAGTGTACTGGGGGGTGAGCAGTTCTTC. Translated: CASSVLGGEQFF.

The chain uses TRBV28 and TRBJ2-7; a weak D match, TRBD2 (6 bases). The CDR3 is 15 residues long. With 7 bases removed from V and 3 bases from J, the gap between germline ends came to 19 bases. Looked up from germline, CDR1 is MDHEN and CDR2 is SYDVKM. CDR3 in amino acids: CASTDLGPGGYEQYF. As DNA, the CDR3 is TGTGCCAGCACCGATCTGGGACCCGGGGGCTACGAGCAGTACTTC.

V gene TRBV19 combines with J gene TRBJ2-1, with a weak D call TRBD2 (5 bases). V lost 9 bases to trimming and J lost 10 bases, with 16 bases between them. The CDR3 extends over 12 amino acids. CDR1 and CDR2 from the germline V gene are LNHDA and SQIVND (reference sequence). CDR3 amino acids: CASSPDWREQFF. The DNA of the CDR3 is TGTGCCAGCAGCCCGGACTGGCGAGAGCAGTTCTTC.

The CDR3 nucleotides read TGTGCCAGCAGCCAAGATAGTCCGGGGTGGGAGACCCAGTACTTC. It codes for CASSQDSPGWETQYF. The rearrangement uses TRBV3-1 (or the pseudogene TRBV3-2) and TRBJ2-5, with D perhaps matching TRBD2 (5 bases). Germline values: CDR1 LGHDT, CDR2 YNNKEL (reference sequence). The V end lost 0 bases, the J end lost 5 bases, and 13 bases lay between the germline ends. The CDR3 runs 15 residues.

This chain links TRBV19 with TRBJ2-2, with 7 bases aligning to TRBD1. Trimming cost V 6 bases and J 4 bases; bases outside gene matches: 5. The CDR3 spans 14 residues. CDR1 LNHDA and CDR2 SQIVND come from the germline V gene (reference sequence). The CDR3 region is CASSRQGPTGELFF. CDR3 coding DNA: TGTGCCAGTAGCAGACAGGGACCCACCGGGGAGCTGTTTTTT.

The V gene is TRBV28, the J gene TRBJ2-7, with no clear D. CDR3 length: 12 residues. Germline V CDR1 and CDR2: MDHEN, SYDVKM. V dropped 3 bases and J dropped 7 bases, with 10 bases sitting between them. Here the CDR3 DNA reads TGTGCCAGCAGTTTCTTCTCGGTAGAGCAGTACTTC. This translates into CASSFFSVEQYF.

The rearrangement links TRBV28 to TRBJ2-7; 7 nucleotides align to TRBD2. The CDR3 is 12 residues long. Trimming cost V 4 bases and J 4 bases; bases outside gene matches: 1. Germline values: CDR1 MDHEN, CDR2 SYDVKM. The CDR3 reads CASSWTSYEQYF. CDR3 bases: TGTGCCAGCAGTTGGACTAGTTACGAGCAGTACTTC.

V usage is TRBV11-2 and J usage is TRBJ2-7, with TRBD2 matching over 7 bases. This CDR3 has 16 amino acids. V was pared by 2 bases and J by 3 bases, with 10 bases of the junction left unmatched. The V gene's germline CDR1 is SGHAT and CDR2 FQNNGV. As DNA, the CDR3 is TGTGCCAGCAGCTTATCGGCCATGGCTAGCGGCTACGAGCAGTACTTC. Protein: CASSLSAMASGYEQYF. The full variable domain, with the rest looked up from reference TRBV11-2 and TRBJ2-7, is EAGVAQSPRYKIIEKRQSVAFWCNPISGHATLYWYQQILGQGPKLLIQFQNNGVVDDSQLPKDRFSAERLKGVDSTLKIQPAKLEDSAVYLCASSLSAMASGYEQYFGPGTRLTVT.